The rows below give T cell receptor beta chains drawn from one sample of a study of cytomegalovirus exposure and HLA in healthy donors. Sequencing used immunoSEQ multiplex PCR; TCRdb keeps in-frame clones, though not all of them. The sample lists roughly 120,000 clones, 9% to 10% seen once, with less than 4% in the top ten. The sample consisted of PBMCs. These TCRs come from a man aged 25-45 years in good health and CMV-seronegative. Both conserved end residues are part of each CDR3. The D gene is left open where the match is weak. Rows give clone size only sometimes, using once, few, many, or a class for an expanded clone.

TRBJ1-2,TRBV9,.,.,TGTGCCAGCAGCGTATCGACTACTAACTATGGCTACACCTTC,CASSVSTTNYGYTF
TRBJ2-1,TRBV5-1,.,TRBD1,TGCGCCAGCAGCTTCCGGGACAGGACCTGGGATGAGCAGTTCTTC,CASSFRDRTWDEQFF
TRBJ1-1,TRBV11-3,.,.,TGTGCCAGCAGCCTACACCAGGCTAACACTGAAGCTTTCTTT,CASSLHQANTEAFF
TRBJ2-3,TRBV7-9,.,TRBD2,TGTGCCAGCAGCTTAGATAGCGGGAGCACAGATACGCAGTATTTT,CASSLDSGSTDTQYF
TRBJ1-3,TRBV30,.,.,TGTGCCTGGAGTGTAGAGGGCTCTGGAAACACCATATATTTT,CAWSVEGSGNTIYF
TRBJ2-1,TRBV2,.,.,TGTGCCAGCAGTGAGGGGACAGCCACAGTCGGGGGCCACTCCTACAATGAGCAGTTCTTC,CASSEGTATVGGHSYNEQFF
TRBJ2-7,TRBV4-1,.,TRBD2,TGCGCCAGCAGCCAAGCAACTAGCGGAAGCTCCTACGAGCAGTACTTC,CASSQATSGSSYEQYF
TRBJ2-7,TRBV28,.,TRBD1,TGTGCCAGCATTACACTCGGGACAGGGGACTCCTACGAGCAGTACTTC,CASITLGTGDSYEQYF
TRBJ2-7,TRBV7-9,few,TRBD1,TGTGCCAGCAGCTCATTCGACAGGGGGCTGTACGAGCAGTACTTC,CASSSFDRGLYEQYF
TRBJ2-1,TRBV19,few,.,TGTGCCAGTAAAGGGACTCGTTACAATGAGCAGTTCTTC,CASKGTRYNEQFF
TRBJ2-7,TRBV19,few,TRBD2,TGTGCCAGTACCTCCCTAGCGGGAGGTTTCTACGAGCAGTACTTC,CASTSLAGGFYEQYF
TRBJ2-1,TRBV7-9,.,.,TGTGCCAGCAGCCCCTTATCCGGGACTTCAAATGAGCAGTTCTTC,CASSPLSGTSNEQFF
TRBJ1-2,TRBV28,few,TRBD1,TGTGCCAGCAGTCCCGGGACAGGGGGCTATGGCTACACCTTC,CASSPGTGGYGYTF
TRBJ2-2,TRBV9,.,TRBD2,TGTGCCAGCAGCGCCCCACCAGGGAGGGTTAACACCGGGGAGCTGTTTTTT,CASSAPPGRVNTGELFF
TRBJ1-1,TRBV4-1,.,.,TGCGCCAGCAGCCAAGTAGGGGTGAGGACTGAAGCTTTCTTT,CASSQVGVRTEAFF
TRBJ2-3,TRBV2,few,.,TGTGCCAGCAGTGGGGGGGCAGATACGCAGTATTTT,CASSGGADTQYF
TRBJ2-1,TRBV5-1,.,TRBD2,TGCGCCAGCCTTGGACTAGCGGGGTCCTACAATGAGCAGTTCTTC,CASLGLAGSYNEQFF
TRBJ2-3,TRBV7-2,.,.,TGTGCCAGCAGCTTGGTAGGGGGCACAGATACGCAGTATTTT,CASSLVGGTDTQYF
TRBJ2-7,TRBV13,.,TRBD2,TGTGCCAGCAGCTTAAGTAGCGGGTCAAATGAGCAGTACTTC,CASSLSSGSNEQYF
TRBJ2-7,TRBV27,.,TRBD2,TGTGCCAGCAGTCCCCGGACTAGCGGGAGAACTTGGTACGAGCAGTACTTC,CASSPRTSGRTWYEQYF
TRBJ2-7,TRBV30,.,.,TGTGCCTCAGACAACGATTCCTACGAGCAGTACTTC,CASDNDSYEQYF
TRBJ1-1,TRBV6-1,.,.,TGTGCCAGCTCCAGGACAGTGAACACTGAAGCTTTCTTT,CASSRTVNTEAFF
TRBJ1-2,TRBV4-1,few,.,TGCGCCAGCAGCCAAACCTCTACCGCGTTTTTCTTTAACTATGGCTACACCTTC,CASSQTSTAFFFNYGYTF
TRBJ1-4,TRBV5-1,.,.,TGCGCCAGCAGCTTGTGGGGCAGGGAGGCAACTAATGAAAAACTGTTTTTT,CASSLWGREATNEKLFF
TRBJ1-4,TRBV2,.,.,TGTGCCAGCGGGACTGGGAGGGAAAAACTGTTTTTT,CASGTGREKLFF
TRBJ1-2,TRBV9,.,.,TGTGCCAGCAGCGTTGCGACTAACTATGGCTCCACCTTC,CASSVATNYGSTF
TRBJ2-5,TRBV7-3,.,TRBD1,TGTGCCAGCAGGCCGACAGGGGCCAGAGGAGAGACCCAGTACTTC,CASRPTGARGETQYF
TRBJ2-7,TRBV27,.,TRBD1,TGTGCCAGCAGTTTATCCAATCTGGACAGGGGCGCCTACGAGCAGTACTTC,CASSLSNLDRGAYEQYF
TRBJ2-1,TRBV19,.,TRBD2,TGTGCCAGTACGGAGAGCGGGGGACCGCAGTTCTTC,CASTESGGPQFF
TRBJ2-3,TRBV10-1,.,.,TGCGCCAGCAGCGACTTAGCGAGTAGCACAGATACGCAGTATTTT,CASSDLASSTDTQYF
TRBJ2-5,TRBV5-1,few,TRBD2,TGCGCCAGCAGCTGGGGACTAGCGGGGGAAAAAGAGACCCAGTACTTC,CASSWGLAGEKETQYF
TRBJ2-5,TRBV4-1,few,TRBD1,TGCGCCAGCAGCCAAGATCTATTGACAGGGGGCCCGACCCAAGAGACCCAGTACTTC,CASSQDLLTGGPTQETQYF
TRBJ1-2,TRBV19,few,TRBD1,TGTGCCAGTATTGCCCGGGACAGGGCCTATGGCTACACCTTC,CASIARDRAYGYTF
TRBJ1-1,TRBV7-8,.,TRBD1,TGTGCCAGCAGCTTGACAGGGGACACTGAAGCTTTCTTT,CASSLTGDTEAFF
TRBJ2-5,TRBV18,.,TRBD1,TGTGCCAGCTCACCAGAGGGGGCAGAGACCCAGTACTTC,CASSPEGAETQYF
TRBJ1-3,TRBV18,.,TRBD1,TGTGCCAGCTCATCAACAGGGGACGGAAACACCATATATTTT,CASSSTGDGNTIYF
TRBJ1-5,TRBV29-1,.,.,TGCAGCGTTGCACCGGGAAAAACCAATCAGCCCCAGAATTTT,CSVAPGKTNQPQNF